This entry features one TCR beta chain sequence. The data were taken from a study of shared clonotypes between healthy human individuals. Sequenced by immunoSEQ multiplex PCR; TCRdb stores in-frame clones only, minus some. Here the sample spans some 2.1 million clones, less than 95% being singletons. V dropped 5 bases and J dropped 7; count of bases not matched to a gene: 7. Germline CDR1 MNHEY, CDR2 SVGAGI. This CDR3 spans 15 amino acids. Positively selected for CCR7, the CD45RO-negative cells used as naive CD8 cells excluded terminally differentiated effector memory CD45RA+ cells. Nashville, Tennessee was home to all donors, who were Caucasian adults.

This clonotype was obtained from a man younger than 35 in good health. The chain couples TRBV6-5 to TRBJ2-1; 11 bases match TRBD2. Input material: naive CD8+ T cells sorted from blood. The CDR3: CASSQLAGARNEQFF. The CDR3 DNA is TGTGCCAGCAGTCAACTAGCGGGAGCGAGGAATGAGCAGTTCTTC.